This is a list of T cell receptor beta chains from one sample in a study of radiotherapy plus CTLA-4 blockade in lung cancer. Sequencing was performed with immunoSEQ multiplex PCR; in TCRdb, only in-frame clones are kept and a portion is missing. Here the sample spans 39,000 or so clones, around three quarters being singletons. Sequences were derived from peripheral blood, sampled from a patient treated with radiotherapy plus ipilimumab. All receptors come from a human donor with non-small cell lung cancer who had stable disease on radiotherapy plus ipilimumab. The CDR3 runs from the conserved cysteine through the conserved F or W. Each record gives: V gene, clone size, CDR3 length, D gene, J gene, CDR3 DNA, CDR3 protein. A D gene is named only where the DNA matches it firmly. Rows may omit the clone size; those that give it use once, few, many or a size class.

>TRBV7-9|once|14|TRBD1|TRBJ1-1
TGTGCCAGCAGCCCCTCGACAGGGTTCACTGAAGCTTTCTTT
CASSPSTGFTEAFF
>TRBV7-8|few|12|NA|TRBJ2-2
TGTGCCAGCAGCCGGACATCCGGGGAGCTGTTTTTT
CASSRTSGELFF
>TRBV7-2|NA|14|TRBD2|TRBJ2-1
TGTGCCAGCAGCTTGGCGGGGGGGAGAAATGAGCAGTTCTTC
CASSLAGGRNEQFF
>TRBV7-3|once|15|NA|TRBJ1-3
TGTGCCAGCAGCCCAGGGGACGGAACAGGAAACACCATATATTTT
CASSPGDGTGNTIYF
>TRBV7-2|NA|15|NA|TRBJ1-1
TGTGCCAGCAGCCGATATGTTACAACGAACACTGAAGCTTTCTTT
CASSRYVTTNTEAFF
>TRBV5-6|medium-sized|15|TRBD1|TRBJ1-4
TGTGCCAGCAGCGCAGGACAGGGAAGTAATGAAAAACTGTTTTTT
CASSAGQGSNEKLFF
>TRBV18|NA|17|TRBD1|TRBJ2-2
TGTGCCAGCTCACCACGACGCGGGACAGGGAACACCGGGGAGCTGTTTTTT
CASSPRRGTGNTGELFF
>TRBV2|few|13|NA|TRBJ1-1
TGTGCCAGCGAGGGTCAGGGAAACACTGAAGCTTTCTTT
CASEGQGNTEAFF
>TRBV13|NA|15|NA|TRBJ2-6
TGTGCCAGCAGCTGGGGGAGATCTGGGGCCAACGTCCTGACTTTC
CASSWGRSGANVLTF
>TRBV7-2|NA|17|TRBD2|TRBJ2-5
TGTGCCAGCAGCTTCGGGGACTATCCAAAGGCAGTAGAGACCCAGTACTTC
CASSFGDYPKAVETQYF
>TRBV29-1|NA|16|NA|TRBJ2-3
TGCAGCGTTGGCGTCCTGGCTTTATCTAGCACAGATACGCAGTATTTT
CSVGVLALSSTDTQYF
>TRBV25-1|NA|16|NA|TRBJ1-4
TGTGCCAGCAGTGACCCTTACAGGGTAACTAATGAAAAACTGTTTTTT
CASSDPYRVTNEKLFF
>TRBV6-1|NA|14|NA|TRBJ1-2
TGTGCCAGCAGTGCCGGACACGCTAACTATGGCTACACCTTC
CASSAGHANYGYTF
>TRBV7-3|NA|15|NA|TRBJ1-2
TGTGCCAGCAGCATGGACCCGCCGGACCCTTATGGCTACACCTTC
CASSMDPPDPYGYTF
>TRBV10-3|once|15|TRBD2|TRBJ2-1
TGTGCCATCAGTGAAATAGGGCGGGGGGCCCAGGTCGAGTTCTTC
CAISEIGRGAQVEFF
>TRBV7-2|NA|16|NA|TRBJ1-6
TGTGCCAGCAGCTCCCCGCTGGTCGGAAGGGATTCACCCCTCCACTTT
CASSSPLVGRDSPLHF
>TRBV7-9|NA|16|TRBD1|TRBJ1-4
TGTGCCAGCAGCTTAGTGGGGACAGGGCGCAATGAAAAACTGTTTTTT
CASSLVGTGRNEKLFF
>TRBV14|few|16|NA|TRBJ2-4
TGTGCCAGCAGCCAAGGATCTGTTGGACAAAGAAACATTCAGTACTTC
CASSQGSVGQRNIQYF
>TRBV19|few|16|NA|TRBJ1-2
TGTGCCAGTAGTATAGTTTTCGGAAGCCACGTCAAGGGCTACACCTTC
CASSIVFGSHVKGYTF
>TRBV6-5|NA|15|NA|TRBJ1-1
TGTGCCAGCTCCCCCGGCCGGACAGTTCGGACTGAAGCTTTCTTT
CASSPGRTVRTEAFF
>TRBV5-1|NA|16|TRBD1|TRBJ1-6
TGCGCCAGCAGCTCGGGACAGGGGTTTGCGAATTCACCCCTCCACTTT
CASSSGQGFANSPLHF
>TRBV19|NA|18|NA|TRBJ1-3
TGTGCCAGTAGTATAGATGCGGGGTTGACGAGGGCTGGAAACACCATATATTTT
CASSIDAGLTRAGNTIYF
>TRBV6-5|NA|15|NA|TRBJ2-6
TGTGCCAGCGGGCACACCAGGTCTGGGGCCAACGTCCTGACTTTC
CASGHTRSGANVLTF
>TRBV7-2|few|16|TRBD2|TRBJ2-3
TGTGCCAGCAGCCCTAAGGAGCGGGGGGGCTCAGATACGCAGTATTTT
CASSPKERGGSDTQYF
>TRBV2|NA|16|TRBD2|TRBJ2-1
TGTGCCAGCAGTGCTACCCTAGCGGGGGGGCAGGGAGAGCAGTTCTTC
CASSATLAGGQGEQFF
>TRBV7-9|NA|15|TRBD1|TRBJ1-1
TGTGCCAGCAGCTCCACCGGGACAGTGAACACTGAAGCTTTCTTT
CASSSTGTVNTEAFF
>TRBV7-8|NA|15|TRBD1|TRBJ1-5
TGTGCCAGCAGCTTCCCGGGACAGGGGGTTCAGCCCCAGCATTTT
CASSFPGQGVQPQHF
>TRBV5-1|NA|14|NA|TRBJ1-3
TGCGCCAGCAGCTTTGCGACGGCAGAAAACACCATATATTTT
CASSFATAENTIYF
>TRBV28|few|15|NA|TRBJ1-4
TGTGCCAGCAGACTGATTCAAGGGTCGGGGGAAAAACTGTTTTTT
CASRLIQGSGEKLFF
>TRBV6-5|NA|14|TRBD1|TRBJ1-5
TGTGCCAGCGCAGGGGGCGGAGGCAATCAGCCCCAGCATTTT
CASAGGGGNQPQHF
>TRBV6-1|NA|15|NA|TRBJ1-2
TGTGCCAGCAGTGAAGCGGTTAACCTTAACTATGGCTACACCTTC
CASSEAVNLNYGYTF
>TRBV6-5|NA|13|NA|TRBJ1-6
TGTGCCAGCAATACAGGATGGGGTTCACCCCTCCACTTT
CASNTGWGSPLHF
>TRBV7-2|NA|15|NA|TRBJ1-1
TGTGCCAGCAGCCCCCGACAGATCATGAACACTGAAGCTTTCTTT
CASSPRQIMNTEAFF
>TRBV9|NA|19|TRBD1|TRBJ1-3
TGTGCCAGCAGCGTAGCTGGAGGGGGCGCCTCAAGCTCTGGAAACACCATATATTTT
CASSVAGGGASSSGNTIYF
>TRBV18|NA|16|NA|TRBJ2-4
TGTGCCAGCTCACCCTTACCCGGACAGACCAAAAACATTCAGTACTTC
CASSPLPGQTKNIQYF
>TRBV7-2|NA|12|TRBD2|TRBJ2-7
TGTGCCAGCAGGGTTACGGGGGGCGAGCAGTACTTC
CASRVTGGEQYF
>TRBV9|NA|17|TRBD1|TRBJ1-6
TGTGCCAGCAGCGAGCCCTCGACAGGGGGATATAATTCACCCCTCCACTTT
CASSEPSTGGYNSPLHF
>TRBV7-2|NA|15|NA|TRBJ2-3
TGTGCCAGCAGCTCGAGCTGGGTGAGCACAGATACGCAGTATTTT
CASSSSWVSTDTQYF